This entry describes one T cell receptor (beta chain). This entry belongs to a study of blood T cell repertoires in COVID-19. Study-wide context: The origin of the acute and convalescent COVID-19 samples was the United States, Italy and Spain. T cells, B-cell-depleted T cells, or PBMCs provided the cDNA or gDNA that served as material.

The J segment lost 8 bases and the V segment lost 5 bases, leaving 8 bases of the junction unmatched. Germline V CDR1 and CDR2: MNHEY, SMNVEV (reference sequence). This CDR3 region has 14 residues. In the original analysis: Reference gene primer amplification in the assay estimated nucleated cell counts. The table came from immunoSEQ multiplex PCR; TCRdb's copy has only in-frame clones and leaves some out. Clone size and the V and J calls come from that table; the DNA yielded D and trimming. This table has 150,000 to 200,000 clones, 84% appearing once. This receptor was identified in a woman between 70 and 85 years old with COVID-19, enrolled during active disease. The chain is built from TRBV27 and TRBJ1-5; 8 bases map to TRBD1. Sequencing used peripheral blood. Written as DNA, the CDR3 is TGTGCCAGCAGTCGTACAGGGGGACGGGAGCCCCAGCATTTT. Translating gives CASSRTGGREPQHF.